The 7 T cell receptor beta chains below were found in one sample sequenced in a study of T cell responses to AZD1222 COVID-19 vaccine. Produced via immunoSEQ multiplex PCR; TCRdb's table is partial and in-frame only. Found here are 90,000 to 130,000 clones, about four fifths of them singletons; the top ten hold 4% to 5%. The specimen comprised peripheral blood, sampled on day 0 of AZD1222 vaccination. These receptors all stem from an adult in good health.

This clone has just a few counts. The V and J genes are TRBV20-1 and TRBJ2-7, with D unclear. V shed 5 bases and J shed 3 bases, with 5 bases lying between them. CDR1 and CDR2 from the germline V gene are DFQATT and SNEGSKA (reference sequence). This CDR3 has 10 residues. The CDR3: CSARIYEQYF. Here the CDR3 DNA reads TGCAGTGCTCGAATCTACGAGCAGTACTTC.

V and J are TRBV7-6 and TRBJ2-2; 10 bases are a match to TRBD1. J gave up 6 bases and V 6 bases, and 7 bases lay outside the gene matches. The V gene's germline CDR1 is SGHVS and CDR2 FNYEAQ. This CDR3 contains 15 residues. The CDR3 sequence: CASSDGQGGAGELFF. The CDR3 nucleotides read TGTGCCAGCAGTGACGGACAGGGGGGGGCCGGGGAGCTGTTTTTT.

The chain couples TRBV4-1 to TRBJ1-2, with 7 bases that match TRBD1. The V gene end was trimmed by 0 bases and the J gene end by 2 bases; junction bases not matched to a gene: 9. In germline, CDR1 is MGHRA, CDR2 YSYEKL. The CDR3 consists of 17 residues. The CDR3 is CASSQENAGTANYGYTF. As DNA, the CDR3 is TGCGCCAGCAGCCAAGAAAATGCCGGGACAGCCAACTATGGCTACACCTTC.

The chain couples TRBV28 to TRBJ1-2; D gene uncertain. V lost 1 base to trimming and J lost 5 bases, with 5 bases between them. This CDR3 contains 12 residues. Germline-derived CDR1 and CDR2 are MDHEN and SYDVKM. DNA of the CDR3: TGTGCCAGCAGTTTATTGGCGTATGGCTACACCTTC. Translation gives CASSLLAYGYTF.

The gene calls are TRBV18 and TRBJ2-4; D unresolved. The CDR3 loop spans 17 amino acids. Deletions cut 0 bases from V and 0 bases from J, with 12 bases between. Germline lookup yields CDR1 KGHSH and CDR2 LQKENI. The CDR3 loop is CASSPPRSSLAKNIQYF. The CDR3 DNA reads as TGTGCCAGCTCACCACCGCGCAGCTCCCTAGCCAAAAACATTCAGTACTTC.

This clone was counted between two and nine times. CDR3 nucleotides: TGTGCCAGCAGCTTAGCGACTAGCGCCTACAATGAGCAGTTCTTC. This translates into CASSLATSAYNEQFF. This chain connects TRBV11-3 to TRBJ2-1; 8 positions agree with TRBD2. The CDR3 has 15 amino acids. With 1 base clipped from V and 2 bases from J, the junction kept 1 base outside the gene matches. CDR1 SGHNT and CDR2 YENEEA come from the germline V gene.

This chain uses TRBV19 with TRBJ1-4; D gene unclear. In germline, CDR1 is LNHDA, CDR2 SQIVND (reference sequence). V lost 1 base to trimming and J lost 8 bases, with 11 bases between them. There are 14 residues in the CDR3. CDR3 region: CASSIVGAAEKLFF. The CDR3 DNA is TGTGCCAGTAGTATAGTCGGAGCCGCGGAAAAACTGTTTTTT.